The next 21 T cell receptor beta chains were all read from a single sample in a study of OX40 agonist ivuxolimab in advanced cancers. The repertoire was sequenced with immunoSEQ multiplex PCR; TCRdb's copy has only in-frame clones and lacks some. The profile shows roughly 53,000 clones, 90% of them singletons. Source: CD4+ or CD8+ T cells sorted from blood, taken in a trial of the OX40 agonist ivuxolimab. Receptors were obtained from an adult with an advanced solid tumor such as melanoma, head and neck, liver or kidney cancer.

The rearrangement uses TRBV7-9 and TRBJ1-1, with unresolved D. Trimming removed 1 base from V and 1 base from J, with 7 bases in between. The CDR3 loop spans 14 amino acids. Germline CDR1 SEHNR, CDR2 FQNEAQ (reference sequence). The CDR3 loop is CASSLGVENTEAFF. The CDR3 DNA sequence: TGTGCCAGCAGCTTAGGGGTCGAGAACACTGAAGCTTTCTTT.

This chain connects TRBV25-1 to TRBJ2-2; D is ambiguous. The CDR3 covers 9 residues. The ends were cut back, 11 bases at V and 4 bases at J, with 2 bases in the middle. Germline CDR1 MGHDK, CDR2 SYGVNS. The CDR3 coding sequence is TGTGCCCCCACCGGGGAGCTGTTTTTT. Its translation is CAPTGELFF. The full variable domain, its missing parts supplied by reference TRBV25-1 and TRBJ2-2, is EADIYQTPRYLVIGTGKKITLECSQTMGHDKMYWYQQDPGMELHLIHYSYGVNSTEKGDLSSESTVSRIRTEHFPLTLESARPSHTSQYLCAPTGELFFGEGSRLTVL.

V usage is TRBV19 and J usage is TRBJ2-1; tentatively, D is TRBD1 (5 bases). This CDR3 region has 16 residues. Germline V gives CDR1 LNHDA, CDR2 SQIVND (reference sequence). Deletions cut 6 bases from V and 2 bases from J, with 17 bases between. CDR3 sequence reads: CASRQPQGGAYNEQFF. In nucleotides, the CDR3 is TGTGCCAGTAGACAACCCCAGGGTGGGGCCTACAATGAGCAGTTCTTC.

The gene calls are TRBV7-2 and TRBJ2-1; D is ambiguous. The CDR3 loop spans 14 amino acids. Deletions cut 3 bases from V and 3 bases from J, with 9 bases between. Germline CDR1 is SGHTA and CDR2 is FQGNSA. The CDR3 DNA is TGTGCCAGCAGCTTGATCACAGTCTACAATGAGCAGTTCTTC. Translating it yields CASSLITVYNEQFF.

The sample holds one count of this clone. This chain links TRBV27 with TRBJ2-6; unclear D gene. Trimming cost V 6 bases and J 2 bases, with 5 bases left between them. Germline CDR1 and CDR2: MNHEY and SMNVEV (reference sequence). This CDR3 spans 13 amino acids. Written as DNA, the CDR3 is TGTGCCAGCAGAATAACTGGGGCCAACGTCCTGACTTTC. This codes for CASRITGANVLTF.

The chain is built from TRBV7-9 and TRBJ2-5; D is possibly TRBD1 or TRBD2 (5 bases each). Trimming took off 5 bases at V and 3 bases at J, with 13 bases between the two ends. The CDR3 runs to 14 residues. Germline V gene data show CDR1 as SEHNR and CDR2 as FQNEAQ (reference sequence). The CDR3 region is CASSRTGTEETQYF. DNA for the CDR3: TGTGCCAGCAGCCGCACCGGGACCGAAGAGACCCAGTACTTC. The full variable domain, with the rest looked up from reference TRBV7-9 and TRBJ2-5, is DTGVSQNPRHKITKRGQNVTFRCDPISEHNRLYWYRQTLGQGPEFLTYFQNEAQLEKSRLLSDRFSAERPKGSFSTLEIQRTEQGDSAMYLCASSRTGTEETQYFGPGTRLLVL.

The chain links TRBV6-5 to TRBJ2-7; 8 positions match TRBD1. With 5 bases clipped from V and 6 bases from J, the junction kept 9 bases outside the gene matches. Germline-derived CDR1 and CDR2 are MNHEY and SVGAGI. This CDR3 has 14 amino acids. As DNA, the CDR3 is TGTGCCAGCAGTCCTCCCGGACAGGGTGGCGAGCAGTACTTC. Protein product: CASSPPGQGGEQYF.

The J gene is TRBJ2-7, the V gene TRBV11-2; D remains unclear. CDR3 length equals 16 residues. Trimming took 1 base from V and 7 from J, leaving 20 bases between them. The germline V gene encodes CDR1 SGHAT and CDR2 FQNNGV. The CDR3 loop is CASSLVVSSWSDEQYF. CDR3 nucleotides: TGTGCCAGCAGCTTAGTGGTTAGCTCCTGGTCGGATGAGCAGTACTTC.

The chain has TRBV6-1 and TRBJ1-5, with a tentative D call TRBD1 (5 bases). V was pared by 4 bases and J by 2 bases, with 15 bases between. This CDR3 comprises 16 residues. The germline V gene encodes CDR1 MNHNS and CDR2 SASEGT. The DNA of the CDR3 is TGTGCCAGCAGTGTAAGTCCGGGGGTTCGCAATCAGCCCCAGCATTTT. Translating gives CASSVSPGVRNQPQHF.

The J gene is TRBJ2-7, the V gene TRBV4-3, with TRBD2 matching over 9 bases. This CDR3 region has 16 residues. J lost 5 bases, V lost 1 base, and 9 bases had no gene match. CDR1 and CDR2 from the germline V gene are LGHNA and YSLEER. CDR3: CASSQAGLAGRHEQYF. As DNA, the CDR3 is TGCGCCAGCAGCCAAGCCGGCCTAGCGGGAAGACACGAGCAGTACTTC.

The chain recombines TRBV5-1 with TRBJ2-2; 9 bases agree with TRBD2. Germline V lookup: CDR1 SGHRS, CDR2 YFSETQ. This CDR3 has 16 amino acids. J gave up 5 bases and V 3 bases, and 8 bases lay outside the gene matches. Here the CDR3 DNA reads TGCGCCAGCAGCTCTCTGTTAGCGGGGGTTACCGGGGAGCTGTTTTTT. It is translated as CASSSLLAGVTGELFF.

Only a few counts were recorded for this clone. The J gene is TRBJ2-1, the V gene TRBV15; 11 bases are a match to TRBD1. Germline V gene data show CDR1 as LNHNV and CDR2 as YYDKDF (reference sequence). CDR3 length: 15 amino acids. V dropped 3 bases and J dropped 3; count of bases not matched to a gene: 1. CDR3: CATSRDRGLYNEQFF. CDR3 sequence (DNA): TGTGCCACCAGCAGGGACAGGGGGCTCTACAATGAGCAGTTCTTC.

This chain joins TRBV7-2 and TRBJ1-1; 8 bases align to TRBD1. Germline loops: CDR1 SGHTA, CDR2 FQGNSA. The ends lost 5 bases at V and 0 bases at J; junction bases unmatched: 5. This CDR3 has 15 amino acids. CDR3 protein: CASSPNRGMNTEAFF. Written as DNA, the CDR3 is TGTGCCAGCAGCCCCAACAGGGGGATGAACACTGAAGCTTTCTTT.

This clone has just one count. J is TRBJ1-1 and V is TRBV5-1, with a tentative D call TRBD1 (5 bases). The germline CDR1 and CDR2 sequences are SGHRS and YFSETQ. This CDR3 has 13 amino acids. V lost 0 bases and J lost 10, with 13 bases in between. CDR3 nucleotide sequence: TGCGCCAGCAGCTTGGTGGGGGGTAGGGTAGCTTTCTTT. Amino acid sequence: CASSLVGGRVAFF. Full variable domain (rest looked up from reference TRBV5-1 and TRBJ1-1): KAGVTQTPRYLIKTRGQQVTLSCSPISGHRSVSWYQQTPGQGLQFLFEYFSETQRNKGNFPGRFSGRQFSNSRSEMNVSTLELGDSALYLCASSLVGGRVAFFGQGTRLTVV.

The chain combines TRBV28 with TRBJ2-5, with 8 positions matching TRBD1. CDR3 length: 16 residues. CDR1 and CDR2 (germline): MDHEN, SYDVKM. With 2 bases clipped from V and 1 base from J, the junction kept 6 bases outside the gene matches. In nucleotides, the CDR3 is TGTGCCAGCAGTTTAAGAGGACAGGGCTCCCAAGAGACCCAGTACTTC. It specifies CASSLRGQGSQETQYF.

J is TRBJ2-3 and V is TRBV5-1; TRBD2 matches at 7 bases. The CDR3 sequence is 15 residues long. The V and J ends lost 0 bases and 4 bases, in that order; junction bases with no gene match: 5. Per germline, CDR1 SGHRS and CDR2 YFSETQ. CDR3 protein: CASSLVSSGADTQYF. CDR3 bases: TGCGCCAGCAGCTTGGTTTCTAGCGGAGCAGATACGCAGTATTTT.

This chain joins TRBV27 and TRBJ2-7; tentative D call: TRBD2 (6 bases). V was cut by 3 bases and J by 4 bases, with 10 bases left in between. Per the germline V gene, CDR1 is MNHEY and CDR2 is SMNVEV (reference sequence). The CDR3 has 13 residues. The DNA for the CDR3 is TGTGCCAGCAGTTTGGGGGAGGAGTACGAGCAGTACTTC. Amino acid sequence: CASSLGEEYEQYF.

V gene TRBV27 combines with J gene TRBJ1-1; D is undetermined. Trimming stripped 7 bases from V and 4 bases from J, with 22 bases between. Germline V gives CDR1 MNHEY, CDR2 SMNVEV (reference sequence). There are 16 residues in the CDR3. In DNA form, the CDR3 reads TGTGCCAGCACCCGACTCCCTTCTACGTTGACCACTGAAGCTTTCTTT. This sequence encodes CASTRLPSTLTTEAFF.

V and J are TRBV28 and TRBJ1-5; possible D gene TRBD1, 6 bases. The CDR3 loop spans 15 amino acids. Trimming cost V 6 bases and J 6 bases, with 18 bases left between them. Germline lookup yields CDR1 MDHEN and CDR2 SYDVKM. CDR3 region: CASSGQRLGSQPQHF. The CDR3 bases are TGTGCCAGCAGCGGACAGAGATTAGGGAGTCAGCCCCAGCATTTT.

The chain links TRBV28 to TRBJ1-1; D gene unclear. This CDR3 is built from 13 residues. CDR1 is MDHEN, CDR2 SYDVKM, per germline. The ends were cut back, 11 bases at V and 2 bases at J, with 15 bases in the middle. The CDR3: CAAKGSINTEAFF. The CDR3 nucleotides read TGTGCCGCGAAGGGATCAATAAACACTGAAGCTTTCTTT.

The chain is built from TRBV5-4 and TRBJ1-4, with TRBD1 identical over 8 bases. The CDR3 covers 15 residues. V dropped 6 bases and J dropped 2; count of bases not matched to a gene: 6. Germline V gives CDR1 SGHNT, CDR2 YYREEE (reference sequence). This CDR3 is CASKKQGVTNEKLFF. Here the CDR3 DNA reads TGTGCCAGCAAAAAACAGGGGGTTACTAATGAAAAACTGTTTTTT.